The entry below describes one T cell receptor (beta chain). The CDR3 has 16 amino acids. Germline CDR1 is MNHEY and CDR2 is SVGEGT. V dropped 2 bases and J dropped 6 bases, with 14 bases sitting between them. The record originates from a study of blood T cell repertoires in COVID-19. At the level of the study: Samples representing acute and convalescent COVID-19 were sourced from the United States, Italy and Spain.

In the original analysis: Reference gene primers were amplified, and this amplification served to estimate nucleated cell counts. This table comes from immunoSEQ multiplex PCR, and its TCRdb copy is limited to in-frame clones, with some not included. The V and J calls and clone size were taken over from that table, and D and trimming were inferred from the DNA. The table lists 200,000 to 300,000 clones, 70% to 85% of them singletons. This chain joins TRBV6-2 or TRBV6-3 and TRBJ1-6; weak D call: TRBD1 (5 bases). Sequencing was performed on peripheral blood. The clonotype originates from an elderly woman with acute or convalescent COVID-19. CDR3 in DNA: TGTGCCAGCAGTTACGGGCAGCCAAGGGGTAATTCACCCCTCCACTTT. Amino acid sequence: CASSYGQPRGNSPLHF.